In its sample, the clone carrying this T cell receptor beta chain was seen a few times. What it recognizes is unknown. A 5'RACE template-switching step, the method used to make TCR cDNA, added a universal primer site and UMIs. Using its own MiXCR run on the 5' RACE reads, TCRdb lists one record per CDR3 protein. The table has 150,000 or so distinct CDR3 sequences, roughly a tenth seen once. Looked up from germline, CDR1 is LNHNV and CDR2 is YYDKDF (reference sequence). V lost 4 bases and J 4 bases, leaving 8 bases between the germline ends. The CDR3 extends over 13 amino acids. The record originates from a study of T cells after yellow fever vaccination. Study outcomes and limitations: FACS-sorted repertoires could harbor abundant contaminating bulk-population clonotypes. CD4 and CD8 compartments shared a small share of clonotypes. Reappearing after the booster were most of the clones from primary vaccination (less than 97% CD4, 70% to 90% CD8).

The sequence derives from a man between 18 and 29 years old who received the YFV17D yellow fever vaccine. This material consisted of CD8+ T cells sorted from PBMCs, taken 45 days after the yellow fever booster vaccination. The J gene is TRBJ1-5, the V gene TRBV15; perhaps TRBD1 as D (5 bases). CDR3 amino acids: CATSNQGNQPQHF. As DNA, the CDR3 is TGTGCCACCAGCAACCAGGGAAATCAGCCCCAGCATTTT.